The clone carrying this T cell receptor beta chain appeared a single time. Its matching antigen is unknown. The CDR3 has 15 residues. Trimming shortened V by 2 bases and J by 6 bases, and 17 bases separated the two germline ends. CDR1 and CDR2 (germline): KGHSH, LQKENI. Generated by immunoSEQ multiplex PCR, the TCRdb table keeps only in-frame clones and is missing some. The sample has about 84,000 clones; 80% to 90% are singletons. This specimen comes from a study of T cell responses to AZD1222 COVID-19 vaccine. Study-level findings and limits: Spike was spanned by vaccine-associated CD4 TCRs, with dominance at 160-218 and 743-854. Donors were mostly white British, more females; clonal diversity possibly underestimated. Unmutated regions of variants are reportedly targeted by nearly half of spike-specific TCRs. After two AZD1222 doses, spike-specific TCR breadth and depth rose versus day 0.

The TCR originated in an adult who received the AZD1222 COVID-19 vaccine. This chain connects TRBV18 to TRBJ2-7, with D hard to call. Specimen: peripheral blood, collected 28 days after the second AZD1222 dose. The CDR3 bases are TGTGCCAGCTCACCATTCGACCTAAGGGTCGGCGAGCAGTACTTC. It translates to CASSPFDLRVGEQYF.